One sample yielded the 5 T cell receptor beta chains listed below, sequenced in a study of type 1 regulatory T cells. In TCRdb, the reads were re-called with MiXCR into one record per CDR3 protein. The table has approximately 100,000 distinct CDR3 sequences, 31% seen once. Sequences were obtained from CD4+ T cells, either the whole sample or a sorted fraction (not recorded which). The receptors were gathered from a human donor in good health.

The chain carries TRBV4-1 and TRBJ2-1; possibly TRBD2 for D (5 bases). Germline loops: CDR1 MGHRA, CDR2 YSYEKL. CDR3 length: 16 amino acids. Trimming shortened V by 1 base and J by 0 bases, and 10 bases separated the two germline ends. CDR3 coding DNA: TGCGCCAGCAGCCAAGGGCCAGCGGTCTCCTACAATGAGCAGTTCTTC. Amino acids: CASSQGPAVSYNEQFF.

For this clonotype: An end of the junction does not agree with germline; a read error may underlie this. CDR3 in amino acids: CASRNYQGGNQLQHF. The CDR3 coding sequence is TGTGCCAGCAGAAACTATCAGGGGGGAAATCAGCTCCAGCATTTT. This chain connects TRBV12-3 or TRBV12-4 to TRBJ1-5; 7 bases align to TRBD1. The CDR3 spans 15 residues.

The chain couples TRBV7-2 to TRBJ2-3, with D tentatively TRBD1 (6 bases). Per the germline V gene, CDR1 is SGHTA and CDR2 is FQGNSA. The ends were cut back, 2 bases at V and 2 bases at J, with 11 bases in the middle. The CDR3 totals 15 residues. The CDR3 loop reads CASSLRQVHTDTQYF. CDR3 in DNA: TGTGCCAGCAGCTTAAGACAGGTCCACACAGATACGCAGTATTTT.

This sequence joins TRBV12-3 or TRBV12-4 and TRBJ2-1, with 11 nucleotides matching TRBD2. V shed 5 bases and J 13 bases; nucleotides not matched to a gene: 16. The CDR3 spans 16 residues. The CDR3 region is CASSLNSSGRPGRQFF. CDR3 sequence (DNA): TGTGCCAGCAGTCTCAATTCTAGCGGGAGGCCAGGGAGACAGTTCTTC.

This clonotype was counted a few times. The chain combines TRBV9 with TRBJ2-5; 9 bases are a match to TRBD1. The CDR3 consists of 15 residues. CDR1 and CDR2 from the germline V gene are SGDLS and YYNGEE. Trimming cost V 3 bases and J 4 bases; bases outside gene matches: 7. The CDR3 loop reads CASSATQGALETQYF. The CDR3 DNA reads as TGTGCCAGCAGCGCGACACAGGGGGCTTTAGAGACCCAGTACTTC.